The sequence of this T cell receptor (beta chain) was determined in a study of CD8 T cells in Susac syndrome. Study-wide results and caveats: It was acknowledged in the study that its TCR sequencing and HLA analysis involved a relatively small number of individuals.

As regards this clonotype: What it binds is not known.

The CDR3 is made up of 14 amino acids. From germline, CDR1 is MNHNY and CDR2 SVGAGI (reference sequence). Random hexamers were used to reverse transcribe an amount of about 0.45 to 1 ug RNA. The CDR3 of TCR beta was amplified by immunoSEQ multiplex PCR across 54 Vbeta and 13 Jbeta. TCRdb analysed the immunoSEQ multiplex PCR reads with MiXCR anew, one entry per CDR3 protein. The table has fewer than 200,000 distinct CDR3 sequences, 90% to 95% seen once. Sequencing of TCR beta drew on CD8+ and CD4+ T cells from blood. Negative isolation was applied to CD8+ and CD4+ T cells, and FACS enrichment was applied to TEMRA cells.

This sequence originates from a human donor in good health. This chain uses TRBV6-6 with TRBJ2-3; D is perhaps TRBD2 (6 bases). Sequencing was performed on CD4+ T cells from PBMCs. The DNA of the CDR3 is TGTGCATCGAAACTCGGGGGACTCACAGATACGCAGTATTTT. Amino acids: CASKLGGLTDTQYF.